This is a list of T cell receptor beta chains from one sample in a study of blood T cell repertoires in COVID-19. Sequencing used immunoSEQ multiplex PCR; TCRdb keeps in-frame clones, though not all of them. The top ten clones hold roughly 8.5% of a sample with some 490,000 clones, about 85% of them seen once. Sequencing used PBMCs or T cells enriched from blood (not recorded which). Receptors originate from a woman in her sixties who had recovered from COVID-19. Both conserved end residues are part of each CDR3. The D gene is left open where the match is weak. The size entry is marked missing in some rows and otherwise reads once, few, many or a size class.

>NA|TRBJ1-1|TRBV7-2|NA
CASSLAGVTEAFF
TGTGCCAGCAGCTTAGCAGGGGTCACTGAAGCTTTCTTT
>TRBD2|TRBJ2-1|TRBV6-5|NA
CASTPSWTRNNEQFF
TGTGCCAGCACCCCCTCGTGGACTAGAAACAATGAGCAGTTCTTC
>TRBD1|TRBJ1-2|TRBV7-8|NA
CASSSDRASAGDRGFGYTF
TGTGCCAGCAGCTCAGATAGAGCCTCCGCGGGGGACAGGGGCTTTGGCTACACCTTC
>NA|TRBJ2-2|TRBV6-1|NA
CASSPAGTGELFF
TGTGCCAGCAGTCCCGCGGGGACCGGGGAGCTGTTTTTT
>TRBD1|TRBJ1-4|TRBV2|NA
CASRDRAEKLFF
TGTGCCAGCAGGGACAGGGCGGAAAAACTGTTTTTT
>NA|TRBJ1-1|TRBV19|NA
CASSPRFGGDTLNTEAFF
TGTGCCAGTAGTCCCCGTTTCGGGGGAGATACGTTGAACACTGAAGCTTTCTTT
>NA|TRBJ2-7|TRBV15|NA
CATSRDGYEQYF
TGTGCCACCAGCAGAGACGGGTACGAGCAGTACTTC
>NA|TRBJ2-2|TRBV5-4|few
CASNRQDTGELFF
TGTGCCAGCAACCGACAGGACACCGGGGAGCTGTTTTTT
>TRBD2|TRBJ2-1|TRBV5-1|NA
CASSFNRGGSYNEQFF
TGCGCCAGCAGCTTTAATCGGGGGGGATCTTACAATGAGCAGTTCTTC
>NA|TRBJ2-5|TRBV7-2|NA
CASSLTGGWETQYF
TGTGCCAGCAGCTTAACGGGGGGCTGGGAGACCCAGTACTTC
>TRBD2|TRBJ2-3|TRBV12-3/TRBV12-4|NA
CASSLGAAGGRF
TGTGCCAGCAGTCTAGGGGCAGCGGGGGGCCGTTTT
>NA|TRBJ2-2|TRBV24-1|NA
CATEQAYTGELFF
TGTGCCACCGAACAGGCGTACACCGGGGAGCTGTTTTTT
>NA|TRBJ2-5|TRBV5-1|once
CASSLSGVWTETQYF
TGCGCCAGCAGCTTATCGGGAGTATGGACGGAGACCCAGTACTTC
>NA|TRBJ2-5|TRBV11-3|NA
CASSSLGGGARETQYF
TGTGCCAGCAGCTCGCTAGGGGGGGGCGCAAGGGAGACCCAGTACTTC
>TRBD1|TRBJ1-2|TRBV29-1|NA
CSVTGTGLNYGYTF
TGCAGCGTTACCGGGACAGGGCTAAACTATGGCTACACCTTC
>NA|TRBJ1-6|TRBV6-5|NA
CASSFRAGPNSPLHF
TGTGCCAGCAGTTTCAGGGCCGGCCCGAATTCACCCCTCCACTTT
>NA|TRBJ2-3|TRBV11-2|NA
CASSYRLGHSTDTQYF
TGTGCCAGCAGCTACCGACTAGGCCATAGCACAGATACGCAGTATTTT
>NA|TRBJ1-2|TRBV6-5|NA
CASSLTGNGYTF
TGTGCCAGCAGCCTTACAGGGAATGGCTACACCTTC
>NA|TRBJ1-5|TRBV14|NA
CASSQGAGLQHF
TGTGCCAGCAGCCAAGGCGCAGGGCTCCAGCATTTT
>TRBD1|TRBJ2-7|TRBV18|NA
CASSPQLGTDYEQYF
TGTGCCAGCTCACCCCAGCTAGGGACAGACTACGAGCAGTACTTC
>NA|TRBJ1-1|TRBV6-1|NA
CASSDGSVVDTEAFF
TGTGCCAGCAGTGATGGTTCAGTGGTCGACACTGAAGCTTTCTTT
>TRBD1|TRBJ1-6|TRBV27|NA
CASSLGTGGRSPLHF
TGTGCCAGCAGTTTAGGGACAGGGGGCCGGTCACCCCTCCACTTT
>NA|TRBJ2-1|TRBV29-1|NA
CSVPTGSSYNEQFF
TGCAGCGTTCCGACAGGTTCCTCCTACAATGAGCAGTTCTTC
>TRBD1|TRBJ1-2|TRBV6-1|NA
CASSEGTGGYYGYTF
TGTGCCAGCAGTGAAGGGACAGGGGGCTACTATGGCTACACCTTC
>NA|TRBJ2-7|TRBV29-1|NA
CSVEVSSYEQYF
TGCAGCGTTGAGGTCAGCTCCTACGAGCAGTACTTC
>TRBD1|TRBJ1-1|TRBV7-9|NA
CASSPGQGDTEAFF
TGTGCCAGCAGCCCGGGACAGGGGGACACTGAAGCTTTCTTT
>NA|TRBJ1-2|TRBV5-1|NA
CASSLMQGGGYTF
TGCGCCAGCAGCTTGATGCAGGGTGGTGGCTACACCTTC
>NA|TRBJ1-5|TRBV11-2|few
CASSLGQGNQPQHF
TGTGCCAGCAGCTTAGGACAGGGCAATCAGCCCCAGCATTTT
>NA|TRBJ1-1|TRBV5-4|NA
CASSLESGDTEAFF
TGTGCCAGCAGCTTGGAGTCAGGGGACACTGAAGCTTTCTTT
>TRBD1|TRBJ2-6|TRBV19|NA
CASSDYYDRAGANVLTF
TGTGCCAGTAGTGACTACTACGACAGGGCTGGGGCCAACGTCCTGACTTTC
>NA|TRBJ2-6|TRBV4-1|NA
CASSQDLGSGANVLTF
TGCGCCAGCAGCCAAGATCTAGGATCTGGGGCCAACGTCCTGACTTTC
>NA|TRBJ1-2|TRBV9|NA
CASSVAGGLGQLNYGYTF
TGTGCCAGCAGCGTAGCGGGGGGGCTTGGACAGCTAAACTATGGCTACACCTTC
>NA|TRBJ2-1|TRBV13|NA
CASSLVRLYNEQFF
TGTGCCAGCAGCTTAGTGCGGCTGTACAATGAGCAGTTCTTC
>NA|TRBJ2-7|TRBV10-1|NA
CASSESGQREQYF
TGCGCCAGCAGTGAGTCGGGACAACGGGAGCAGTACTTC
>NA|TRBJ1-2|TRBV29-1|NA
CSVETQNYGYTF
TGCAGCGTTGAAACGCAGAACTATGGCTACACCTTC
>NA|TRBJ1-1|TRBV18|NA
CASSPALGGTEAFF
TGTGCCAGCTCACCGGCCCTCGGGGGCACTGAAGCTTTCTTT
>NA|TRBJ2-7|TRBV19|NA
CASSAGLLSYEQYF
TGTGCCAGTAGTGCAGGACTTCTCTCCTACGAGCAGTACTTC
>TRBD1|TRBJ1-6|TRBV5-1|NA
CASSLALQGASYNSPLHF
TGCGCCAGCAGCTTGGCCCTGCAGGGGGCTTCCTATAATTCACCCCTCCACTTT
>TRBD1|TRBJ1-5|TRBV5-1|NA
CASSPTETGGLQPQHF
TGCGCCAGCAGCCCTACCGAGACAGGGGGCTTGCAGCCCCAGCATTTT
>NA|TRBJ2-7|TRBV9|NA
CASSVGSFGDEQYF
TGTGCCAGCAGCGTCGGCTCCTTCGGGGACGAGCAGTACTTC
>TRBD1|TRBJ1-2|TRBV24-1|NA
CATSDSRDRGFGYTF
TGTGCCACCAGTGATTCCCGGGACAGGGGGTTTGGCTACACCTTC
>NA|TRBJ1-2|TRBV3-1/TRBV3-2|few
CASRDSSSMDGYTF
TGTGCCAGCAGGGACAGTTCGTCTATGGACGGCTACACCTTC
>TRBD1|TRBJ1-1|TRBV6-4|NA
CASSETGGLIHTEAFF
TGTGCCAGCAGTGAAACAGGGGGCTTAATACACACTGAAGCTTTCTTT
>NA|TRBJ1-5|TRBV5-1|NA
CASSLGLELNQPQHF
TGCGCCAGCAGCTTGGGACTCGAACTAAATCAGCCCCAGCATTTT
>NA|TRBJ1-6|TRBV5-1|NA
CASSLDSSYNSPLHF
TGCGCCAGCAGCCTCGACAGCTCCTATAATTCACCCCTCCACTTT
>TRBD1|TRBJ2-1|TRBV3-1/TRBV3-2|NA
CASSPRTGYGEQFF
TGTGCCAGCAGCCCCCGGACAGGGTACGGGGAGCAGTTCTTC
>TRBD1|TRBJ1-1|TRBV30|NA
CAWSADRGTEAFF
TGTGCCTGGAGCGCGGACAGGGGAACTGAAGCTTTCTTT
>TRBD1|TRBJ1-1|TRBV6-2/TRBV6-3|NA
CASSRDRGPMNTEAFF
TGTGCCAGCAGCCGAGACAGGGGGCCTATGAACACTGAAGCTTTCTTT
>NA|TRBJ2-3|TRBV21-1|once
CASSKETDRGGDTQYF
TGTGCCAGCAGCAAAGAAACTGACAGGGGAGGCGATACGCAGTATTTT
>TRBD1|TRBJ1-2|TRBV4-1|few
CASSQARQGGYGYTF
TGCGCCAGCAGCCAGGCCCGACAGGGCGGCTATGGCTACACCTTC
>NA|TRBJ1-3|TRBV21-1|NA
CASSGPGRPFDSGNTIYF
TGTGCCAGCAGTGGTCCCGGCAGGCCCTTCGACTCTGGAAACACCATATATTTT
>NA|TRBJ1-1|TRBV18|NA
CASSSGQLNTEAFF
TGTGCCAGCTCATCTGGACAGCTTAACACTGAAGCTTTCTTT
>TRBD2|TRBJ2-1|TRBV3-1/TRBV3-2|NA
CASSARLAGGIGPYNEQFF
TGTGCCAGCAGCGCCCGACTAGCGGGGGGTATAGGACCCTACAATGAGCAGTTCTTC
>NA|TRBJ2-3|TRBV6-1|NA
CASSEGLDGTQYF
TGTGCCAGCAGTGAGGGCCTTGATGGTACGCAGTATTTT